Included here is one T cell receptor beta chain sequence, with context. The CDR3 sequence is 15 residues long. CDR1 and CDR2 from the germline V gene are LGHNA and YNFKEQ. The trim removed 1 base at V and 5 bases at J, leaving 5 bases unmatched. This entry is derived from a study of patients and donors after allogeneic stem cell transplantation. TCRdb re-called the RT-PCR reads with MiXCR, one entry per CDR3 protein. This repertoire shows roughly 250,000 distinct CDR3 sequences, 14% found once; its top ten account for 9.5% to 13%. V gene TRBV4-2 combines with J gene TRBJ2-7; TRBD1 agrees at 10 bases. The TCR comes from a human donor who was either an allogeneic HSCT recipient or a stem cell or donor lymphocyte infusion donor (not recorded which). It is not recorded whose cells these are; they may come from a transplant donor. The sequenced sample was blood, either unsorted or a sorted T cell fraction (not recorded which). CDR3 residues: CASSQAPDRGNEQYF. DNA for the CDR3: TGTGCCAGCAGCCAAGCCCCGGACAGGGGGAACGAGCAGTACTTC.